The rows below give T cell receptor beta chains drawn from one sample of a study of OX40 agonist ivuxolimab in advanced cancers. TCRdb keeps only in-frame clones here, not all; method: immunoSEQ multiplex PCR. The sample lists tens of thousands of clones, 84% occurring once. The source material was CD4+ or CD8+ T cells sorted from blood, sampled in a trial of the OX40 agonist ivuxolimab. The receptors originated from an adult with an advanced solid tumor such as melanoma, head and neck, liver or kidney cancer. CDR3s include the opening cysteine and the closing phenylalanine or tryptophan. The D gene is left open where the match is weak. The listing skips clone size in some rows; elsewhere it reads once, few, many or a size class.

once,NA,TRBV4-3,TRBJ1-2,CASSRNWDTSNYGYTF,TGCGCCAGCAGCCGGAATTGGGACACTTCTAACTATGGCTACACCTTC
NA,TRBD1,TRBV27,TRBJ1-2,CASSLSGPIEGQGGGYTF,TGTGCCAGCAGTTTATCGGGGCCCATTGAGGGACAGGGAGGTGGCTACACCTTC
NA,TRBD1,TRBV10-1,TRBJ2-3,CASSRDRVTDTQYF,TGCGCCAGCAGCCGGGACAGGGTCACAGATACGCAGTATTTT
few,NA,TRBV10-3,TRBJ1-6,CAISESEGTSPLHF,TGTGCCATCAGTGAGTCAGAGGGCACTTCACCCCTCCACTTT
NA,TRBD1,TRBV7-3,TRBJ2-1,CASSSGTGGEQFF,TGTGCCAGCAGCAGCGGGACAGGGGGCGAGCAGTTCTTC
NA,TRBD1,TRBV6-6,TRBJ1-5,CASSYGRGDQPQHF,TGTGCCAGCAGTTACGGCAGGGGGGATCAGCCCCAGCATTTT
NA,NA,TRBV6-1,TRBJ1-6,CASGQGDEGSPLHF,TGTGCCAGCGGACAAGGGGATGAGGGTTCACCCCTCCACTTT
NA,NA,TRBV10-1,TRBJ1-1,CASSESDTEAFF,TGCGCCAGCAGTGAGTCTGACACTGAAGCTTTCTTT
NA,TRBD1,TRBV11-2,TRBJ1-1,CASSLVQGTEAFF,TGTGCCAGCAGCTTAGTACAGGGGACTGAAGCTTTCTTT
NA,NA,TRBV19,TRBJ1-1,CASSGRLNTEAFF,TGTGCCAGTAGTGGGCGGTTGAACACTGAAGCTTTCTTT
NA,TRBD1,TRBV27,TRBJ2-3,CASSWGSSGTGYSDTQYF,TGTGCCAGCAGCTGGGGCTCCTCCGGGACAGGGTATTCAGATACGCAGTATTTT
NA,TRBD1,TRBV5-4,TRBJ2-2,CASSNTGVIGELFF,TGTGCCAGCAGCAATACAGGGGTGATCGGGGAGCTGTTTTTT
NA,NA,TRBV5-5,TRBJ2-3,CASRAPLGDTQYF,TGTGCCAGCAGAGCCCCCCTGGGGGATACGCAGTATTTT
NA,TRBD2,TRBV5-1,TRBJ2-7,CASSLASGGNSYEQYF,TGCGCCAGCAGCTTGGCTAGCGGGGGTAACTCCTACGAGCAGTACTTC
NA,NA,TRBV30,TRBJ2-7,CAWSPGEGEQYF,TGTGCCTGGAGTCCAGGGGAGGGCGAGCAGTACTTC
NA,TRBD1,TRBV7-2,TRBJ1-5,CASSPRTGANQPQHF,TGTGCCAGCAGCCCGAGGACAGGAGCGAATCAGCCCCAGCATTTT
NA,NA,TRBV30,TRBJ1-6,CALDSPNNSPLHF,TGTGCCTTGGACTCGCCAAATAATTCACCCCTCCACTTT
NA,NA,TRBV6-5,TRBJ1-1,CASSYRGAQNTEAFF,TGTGCCAGCAGTTACCGTGGGGCCCAGAACACTGAAGCTTTCTTT
NA,NA,TRBV7-6,TRBJ2-3,CASSPRASTDTQYF,TGTGCCAGCAGCCCCAGAGCCAGCACAGATACGCAGTATTTT
NA,NA,TRBV7-9,TRBJ2-2,CASSHTGELFF,TGTGCCAGCAGCCACACCGGGGAGCTGTTTTTT
NA,NA,TRBV20-1,TRBJ1-2,CSATENYGYTF,TGCAGTGCTACAGAAAACTATGGCTACACCTTC
NA,NA,TRBV9,TRBJ2-5,CASSVRIQETQYF,TGTGCCAGCAGCGTACGGATACAAGAGACCCAGTACTTC
NA,TRBD1,TRBV11-3,TRBJ2-7,CASSSTGEYEQYF,TGTGCCAGCAGCTCAACAGGGGAGTACGAGCAGTACTTC